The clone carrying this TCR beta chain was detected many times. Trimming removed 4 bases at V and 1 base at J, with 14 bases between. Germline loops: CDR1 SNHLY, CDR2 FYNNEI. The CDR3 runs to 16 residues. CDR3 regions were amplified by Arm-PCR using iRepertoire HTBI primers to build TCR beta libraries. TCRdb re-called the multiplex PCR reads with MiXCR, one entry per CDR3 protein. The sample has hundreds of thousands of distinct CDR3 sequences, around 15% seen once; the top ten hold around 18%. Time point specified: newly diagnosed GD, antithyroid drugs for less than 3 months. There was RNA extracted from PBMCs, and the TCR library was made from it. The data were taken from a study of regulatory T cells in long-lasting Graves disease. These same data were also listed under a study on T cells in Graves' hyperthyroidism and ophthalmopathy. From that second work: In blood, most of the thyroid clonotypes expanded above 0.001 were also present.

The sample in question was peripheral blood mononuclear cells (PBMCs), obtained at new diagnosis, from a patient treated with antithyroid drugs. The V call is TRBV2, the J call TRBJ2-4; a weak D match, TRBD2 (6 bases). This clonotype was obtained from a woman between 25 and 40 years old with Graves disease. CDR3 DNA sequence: TGTGCCAGCAGTGCCCAGGCTGGGGGGGCCAAAAACATTCAGTACTTC. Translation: CASSAQAGGAKNIQYF.